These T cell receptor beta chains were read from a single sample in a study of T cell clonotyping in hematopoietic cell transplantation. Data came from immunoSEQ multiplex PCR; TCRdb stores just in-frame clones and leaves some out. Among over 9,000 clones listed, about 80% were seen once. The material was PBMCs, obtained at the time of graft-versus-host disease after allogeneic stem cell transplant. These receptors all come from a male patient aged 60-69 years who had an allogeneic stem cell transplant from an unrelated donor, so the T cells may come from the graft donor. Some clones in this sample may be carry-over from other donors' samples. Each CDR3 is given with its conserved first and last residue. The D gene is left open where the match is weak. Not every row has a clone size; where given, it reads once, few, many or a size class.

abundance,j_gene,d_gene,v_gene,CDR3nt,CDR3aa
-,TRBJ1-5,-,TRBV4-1,TGCGCCAGCAGCCAAGAGCAAGGGGGAGGTCAGCCCCAGCATTTT,CASSQEQGGGQPQHF
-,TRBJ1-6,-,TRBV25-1,TGTGCCAGCAGTGGACTCCAAAATTCACCCCTCCACTTT,CASSGLQNSPLHF
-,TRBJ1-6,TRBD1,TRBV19,TGTGCCAGTAGTACAGGACAGGGGTTGTCACCCCTCCACTTT,CASSTGQGLSPLHF
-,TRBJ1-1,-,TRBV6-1,TGTGCCAGCATTTATGGAGTTTTAACTGAAGCTTTCTTT,CASIYGVLTEAFF
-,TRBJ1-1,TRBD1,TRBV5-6,TGTGCCAGCAGCCGTCCGGGAGAGGGGGCGAAGAAGAACACTGAAGCTTTCTTT,CASSRPGEGAKKNTEAFF
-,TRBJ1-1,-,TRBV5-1,TGCGCCAGCAGCTTTGTACAAAAGGGCGCTGAAGCTTTCTTT,CASSFVQKGAEAFF
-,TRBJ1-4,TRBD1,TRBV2,TGTGCCAGCAGTTTGACAGGGATGGCGGAAAAACTGTTTTTT,CASSLTGMAEKLFF
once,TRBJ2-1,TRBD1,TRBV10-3,TGTGCCATCAGGGACAGGGCCTTTAACTACAATGAGCAGTTCTTC,CAIRDRAFNYNEQFF
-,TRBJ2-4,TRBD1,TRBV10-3,TGTGCCACCGGACAGGGCTCAAACATTCAGTACTTC,CATGQGSNIQYF
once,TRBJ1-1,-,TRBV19,TGTGCCAGTAGTATTAGGCAGGGCGGGAACACTGAAGCTTTCTTT,CASSIRQGGNTEAFF
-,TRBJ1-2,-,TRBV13,TGTGCCAGCAGCTTGGGGGGGTCTGTAGGCTACACCTTC,CASSLGGSVGYTF
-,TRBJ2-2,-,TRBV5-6,TGTGCCAGCAGCTCGGGGGCTAGGGGGAACACCGGGGAGCTGTTTTTT,CASSSGARGNTGELFF
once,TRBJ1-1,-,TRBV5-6,TGTGCCAGCAGCTTGCTTGACAGCTGGAACACTGAAGCTTTCTTT,CASSLLDSWNTEAFF
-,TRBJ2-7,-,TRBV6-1,TGTGCCAGCAGTGAAGCGTCGGGCAGCTCCTACGAGCAGTACTTC,CASSEASGSSYEQYF
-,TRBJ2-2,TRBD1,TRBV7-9,TGTGCCAGCAGCTCCGGCAGGGGGAAGTACACCGGGGAGCTGTTTTTT,CASSSGRGKYTGELFF
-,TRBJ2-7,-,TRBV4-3,TGCGCCAGCAGCCAAGGGACTTCCTACGAGCAGTACTTC,CASSQGTSYEQYF
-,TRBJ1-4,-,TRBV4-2,TGTGCCAGCAGCCAAGGTACCTCTAATGAAAAACTGTTTTTT,CASSQGTSNEKLFF
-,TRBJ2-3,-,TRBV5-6,TGTGCCAGCAAAGGGTGGGGAGCGCTCACAGATACGCAGTATTTT,CASKGWGALTDTQYF
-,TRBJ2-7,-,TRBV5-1,TGCGCCAGCAGCTCTGATAGCTCCCACGAGCAGTACTTC,CASSSDSSHEQYF
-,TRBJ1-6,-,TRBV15,TGTGCCACCAGCATTCGGGGGGTGTCCTATAATTCACCCCTCCACTTT,CATSIRGVSYNSPLHF
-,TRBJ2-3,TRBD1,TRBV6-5,TGTGCCAGCAGTTACTCGCCAGGGGGCTACACGCAGTATTTT,CASSYSPGGYTQYF
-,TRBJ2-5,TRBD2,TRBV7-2,TGTGCCAGCAGCTTATCCGGGGGGTCCGGAGAGACCCAGTACTTC,CASSLSGGSGETQYF
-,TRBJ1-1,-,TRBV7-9,TGTGCCAGCAGCCCTTGGGGACACGGGGTGCCTGAAGCTTTCTTT,CASSPWGHGVPEAFF
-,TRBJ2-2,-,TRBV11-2,TGTGCCAGCAGCTTTAGGGGCACCGGGGAGCTGTTTTTT,CASSFRGTGELFF
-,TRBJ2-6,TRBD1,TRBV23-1,TGCGCCAGCAGTCTCACCTTGGGACAGGAAAGCTCTGGGGCCAACGTCCTGACTTTC,CASSLTLGQESSGANVLTF
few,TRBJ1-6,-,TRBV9,TGTGCCAGCAAGGGGGATACTAATTCACCCCTCCACTTT,CASKGDTNSPLHF
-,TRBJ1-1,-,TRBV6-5,TGTGCCAGCAAAGCGGGAGTAGGTGAAGCTTTCTTT,CASKAGVGEAFF
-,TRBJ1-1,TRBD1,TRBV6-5,TGTGCCAGCAGTTACGCAGGGGGCGTCACTGAAGCTTTCTTT,CASSYAGGVTEAFF
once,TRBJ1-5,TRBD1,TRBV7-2,TGTGCCAGCAGCCCCCGGACAGGGGGCCAGCCCCAGCATTTT,CASSPRTGGQPQHF
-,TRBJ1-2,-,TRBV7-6,TGTGCCAGCAGCTTAGATATTACGGGACATAGGGGCTCTGGCTACACCTTC,CASSLDITGHRGSGYTF